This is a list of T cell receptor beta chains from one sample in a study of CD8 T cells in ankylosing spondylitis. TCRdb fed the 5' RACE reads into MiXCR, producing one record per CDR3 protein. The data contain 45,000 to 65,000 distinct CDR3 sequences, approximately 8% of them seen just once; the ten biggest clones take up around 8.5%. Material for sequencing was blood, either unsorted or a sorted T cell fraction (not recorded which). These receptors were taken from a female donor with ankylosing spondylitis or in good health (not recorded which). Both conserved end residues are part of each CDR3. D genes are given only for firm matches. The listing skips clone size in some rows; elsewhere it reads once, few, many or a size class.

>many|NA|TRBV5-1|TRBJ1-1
CASSLSGNPEAFF
TGCGCCAGCAGCTTATCAGGTAACCCGGAAGCTTTCTTT
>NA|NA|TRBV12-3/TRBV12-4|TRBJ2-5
CADSPYTQETQYF
TGTGCCGACAGCCCTTATACCCAAGAGACCCAGTACTTC
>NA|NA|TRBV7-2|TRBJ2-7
CASSLRPDSPYEQYF
TGTGCCAGCAGCTTAAGGCCGGACAGTCCCTACGAGCAGTACTTC
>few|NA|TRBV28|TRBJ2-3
CASSLRGSGTDTQYF
TGTGCCAGCAGTTTGAGGGGTTCGGGCACAGATACGCAGTATTTT
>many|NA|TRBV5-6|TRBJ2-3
CASSFNRASTDTQYF
TGTGCCAGCAGCTTTAACCGGGCTAGCACAGATACGCAGTATTTT
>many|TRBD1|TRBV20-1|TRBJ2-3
CSAVDRPDTQYF
TGCAGTGCGGTGGACAGGCCGGATACGCAGTATTTT
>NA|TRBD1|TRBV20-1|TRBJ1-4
CRGQAPGTGVLATNEKLFF
TGCAGGGGCCAGGCTCCGGGAACAGGGGTCCTTGCAACTAATGAAAAACTGTTTTTT
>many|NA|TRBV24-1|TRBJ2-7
CATSDGSSYEQYF
TGTGCCACCAGTGATGGGAGCTCCTACGAGCAGTACTTC
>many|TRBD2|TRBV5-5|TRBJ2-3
CASSKGTSGVSTDTQYF
TGTGCCAGCAGCAAAGGGACTAGCGGGGTGTCCACAGATACGCAGTATTTT
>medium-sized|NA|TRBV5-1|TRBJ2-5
CASSFQETQYF
TGCGCCAGCAGCTTTCAAGAGACCCAGTACTTC
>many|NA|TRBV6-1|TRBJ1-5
CASSEERGNQPQHF
TGTGCCAGCAGTGAAGAGCGGGGTAATCAGCCCCAGCATTTT
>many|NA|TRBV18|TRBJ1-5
CASSPEGLINQPQHF
TGTGCCAGCTCACCAGAGGGACTAATCAATCAGCCCCAGCATTTT
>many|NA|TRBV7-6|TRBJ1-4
CATGGLNEKLFF
TGTGCCACGGGGGGTCTCAATGAAAAACTGTTTTTT
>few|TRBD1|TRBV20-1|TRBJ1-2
CSAPGQGNGNGYTF
TGCAGTGCGCCGGGACAGGGGAATGGGAATGGCTACACCTTC
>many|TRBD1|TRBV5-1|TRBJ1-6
CASSLAPTGAHYNSPLHF
TGCGCCAGCAGCTTGGCTCCGACAGGGGCTCACTATAATTCACCCCTCCACTTT
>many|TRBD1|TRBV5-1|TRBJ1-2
CASSWGVPGQGIDGYTF
TGCGCCAGCAGCTGGGGAGTCCCGGGACAGGGTATCGATGGCTACACCTTC
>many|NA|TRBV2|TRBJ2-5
CASSVLAGPSQETQYF
TGTGCCAGCAGTGTTCTCGCAGGACCATCCCAAGAGACCCAGTACTTC
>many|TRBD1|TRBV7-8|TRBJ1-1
CASSRTGRMEAFF
TGTGCCAGCAGTCGGACAGGAAGGATGGAAGCTTTCTTT
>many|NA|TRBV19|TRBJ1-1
CASSTSPTGYTEAFF
TGTGCCAGTAGTACCTCCCCTACAGGTTACACTGAAGCTTTCTTT
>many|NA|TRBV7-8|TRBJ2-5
CASSHIAGTKYF
TGTGCCAGCAGCCACATCGCTGGGACAAAGTACTTC